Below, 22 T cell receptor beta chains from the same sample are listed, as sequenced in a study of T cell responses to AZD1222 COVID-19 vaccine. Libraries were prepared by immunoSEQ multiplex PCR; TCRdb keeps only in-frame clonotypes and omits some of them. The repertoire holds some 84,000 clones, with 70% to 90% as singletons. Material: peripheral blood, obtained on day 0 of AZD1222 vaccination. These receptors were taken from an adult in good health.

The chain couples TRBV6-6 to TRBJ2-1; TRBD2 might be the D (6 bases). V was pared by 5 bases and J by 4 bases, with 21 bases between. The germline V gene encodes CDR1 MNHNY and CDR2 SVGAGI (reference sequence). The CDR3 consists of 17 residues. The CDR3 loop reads CASSPISSVNPYNEQFF. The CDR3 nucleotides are TGTGCCAGCAGTCCGATATCTAGCGTAAATCCGTACAATGAGCAGTTCTTC.

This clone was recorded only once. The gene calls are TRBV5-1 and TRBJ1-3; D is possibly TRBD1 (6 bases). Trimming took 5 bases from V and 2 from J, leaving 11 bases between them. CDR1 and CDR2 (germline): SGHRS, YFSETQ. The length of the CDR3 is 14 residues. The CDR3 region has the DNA TGCGCCAGCAGTTCGGGGGGCGCTGGAAACACCATATATTTT. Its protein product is CASSSGGAGNTIYF.

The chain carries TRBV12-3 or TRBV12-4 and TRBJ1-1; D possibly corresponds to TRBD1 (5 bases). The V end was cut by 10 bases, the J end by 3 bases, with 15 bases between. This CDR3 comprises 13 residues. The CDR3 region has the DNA TGTGCCACCGGGGGTGGGGTCTACACTGAAGCTTTCTTT. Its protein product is CATGGGVYTEAFF.

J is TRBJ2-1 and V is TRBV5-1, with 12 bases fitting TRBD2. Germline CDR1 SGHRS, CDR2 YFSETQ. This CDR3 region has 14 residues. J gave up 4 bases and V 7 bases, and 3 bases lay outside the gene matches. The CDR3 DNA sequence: TGCGCCAGCCAGACTAGCGGGAGTTACAATGAGCAGTTCTTC. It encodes CASQTSGSYNEQFF.

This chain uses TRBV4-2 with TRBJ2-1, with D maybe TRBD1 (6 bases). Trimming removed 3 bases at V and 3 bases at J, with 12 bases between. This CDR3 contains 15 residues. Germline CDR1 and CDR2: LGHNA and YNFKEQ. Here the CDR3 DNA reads TGTGCCAGCAGCCACTCGCAGGGGCTCTACAATGAGCAGTTCTTC. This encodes CASSHSQGLYNEQFF.

CDR3 protein: CASSPRTSGDTQYF. As DNA, the CDR3 is TGTGCCAGCAGCCCCCGAACTAGCGGAGATACGCAGTATTTT. The chain carries TRBV3-1 (or the pseudogene TRBV3-2) and TRBJ2-3; 8 bases agree with TRBD2. CDR1 is LGHDT, CDR2 YNNKEL, per germline (reference sequence). CDR3 length equals 14 residues. The junction had 5 bases not matched to a gene; V was cut back by 4 bases and J by 5 bases.

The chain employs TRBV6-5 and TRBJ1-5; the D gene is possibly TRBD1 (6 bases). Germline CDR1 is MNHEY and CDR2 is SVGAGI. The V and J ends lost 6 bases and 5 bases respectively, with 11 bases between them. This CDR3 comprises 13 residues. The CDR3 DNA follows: TGTGCCAGCAGAAGGGACACCGATCAGCCCCAGCATTTT. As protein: CASRRDTDQPQHF.

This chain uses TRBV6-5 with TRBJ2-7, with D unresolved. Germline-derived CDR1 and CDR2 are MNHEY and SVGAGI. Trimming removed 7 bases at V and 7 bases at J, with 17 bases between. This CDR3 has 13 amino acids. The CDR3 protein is CASTDQQMGEQYF. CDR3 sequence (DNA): TGTGCCAGCACCGACCAACAAATGGGGGAGCAGTACTTC.

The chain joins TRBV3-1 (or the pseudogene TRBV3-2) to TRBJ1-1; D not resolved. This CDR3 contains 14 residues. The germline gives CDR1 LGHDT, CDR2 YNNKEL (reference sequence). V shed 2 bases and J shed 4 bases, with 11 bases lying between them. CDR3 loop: CASSQSETATEAFF. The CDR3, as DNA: TGTGCCAGCAGCCAATCCGAAACAGCCACTGAAGCTTTCTTT.

The CDR3 sequence: CASSDRHRVSNYGYTF. In DNA, the CDR3 is TGTGCCAGCAGTGACAGGCACAGGGTTAGCAACTATGGCTACACCTTC. The genes are TRBV6-4 and TRBJ1-2; tentatively, D is TRBD1 (6 bases). CDR3 size: 16 residues. Trimming took 2 bases from V and 2 from J, leaving 15 bases between them. Germline-derived CDR1 and CDR2 are MRHNA and SNTAGT.

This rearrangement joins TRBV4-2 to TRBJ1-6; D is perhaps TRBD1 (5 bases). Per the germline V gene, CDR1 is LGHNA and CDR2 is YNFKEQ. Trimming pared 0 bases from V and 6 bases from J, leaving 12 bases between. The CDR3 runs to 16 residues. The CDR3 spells CASSQEAGQGNSPLHF. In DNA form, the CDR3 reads TGTGCCAGCAGCCAAGAGGCGGGGCAGGGTAATTCACCCCTCCACTTT.

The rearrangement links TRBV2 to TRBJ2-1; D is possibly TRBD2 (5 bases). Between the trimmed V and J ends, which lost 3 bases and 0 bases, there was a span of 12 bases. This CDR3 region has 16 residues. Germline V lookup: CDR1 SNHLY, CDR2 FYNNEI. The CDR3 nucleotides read TGTGCCAGCAGTGACCCAAGCCGGGACTCCTACAATGAGCAGTTCTTC. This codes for CASSDPSRDSYNEQFF.

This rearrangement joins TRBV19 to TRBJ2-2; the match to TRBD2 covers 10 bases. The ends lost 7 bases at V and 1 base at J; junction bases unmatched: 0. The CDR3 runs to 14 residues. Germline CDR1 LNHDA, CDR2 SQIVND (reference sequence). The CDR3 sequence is CASTSGGNTGELFF. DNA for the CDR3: TGTGCCAGTACTAGCGGGGGGAACACCGGGGAGCTGTTTTTT.

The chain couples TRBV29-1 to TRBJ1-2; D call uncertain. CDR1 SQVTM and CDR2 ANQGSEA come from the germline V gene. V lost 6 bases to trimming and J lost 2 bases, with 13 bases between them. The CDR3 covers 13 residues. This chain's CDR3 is CSVPGSPNYGYTF. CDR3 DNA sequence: TGCAGCGTCCCCGGATCACCCAACTATGGCTACACCTTC.

CDR3 in DNA: TGTGCCAGCAGCGTAGAGAATTTCGGGGGACGAGAGACCCAGTACTTC. It specifies CASSVENFGGRETQYF. The chain is built from TRBV9 and TRBJ2-5; tentative D call: TRBD2 (6 bases). The germline V and J ends were trimmed by 0 bases and 4 bases, with 16 bases remaining between them. The CDR3 consists of 16 residues. Germline V gene data show CDR1 as SGDLS and CDR2 as YYNGEE.

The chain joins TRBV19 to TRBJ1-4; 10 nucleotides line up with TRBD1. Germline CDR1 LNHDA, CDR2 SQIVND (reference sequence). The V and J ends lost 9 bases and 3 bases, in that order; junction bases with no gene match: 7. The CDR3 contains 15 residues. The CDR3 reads CASTDRGFPNEKLFF. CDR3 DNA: TGTGCCAGCACGGACAGGGGGTTCCCTAATGAAAAACTGTTTTTT.

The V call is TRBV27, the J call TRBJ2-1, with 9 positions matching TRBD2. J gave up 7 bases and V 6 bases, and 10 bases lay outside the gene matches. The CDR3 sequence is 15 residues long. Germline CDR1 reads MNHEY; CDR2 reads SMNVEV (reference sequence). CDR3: CASSLLLAGKNEQFF. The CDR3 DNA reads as TGTGCCAGCAGCTTACTCCTAGCGGGGAAAAATGAGCAGTTCTTC.

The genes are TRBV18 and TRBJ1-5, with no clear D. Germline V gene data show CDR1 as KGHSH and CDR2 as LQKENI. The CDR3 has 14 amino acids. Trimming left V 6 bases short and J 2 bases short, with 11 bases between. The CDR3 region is CASSFFEGNQPQHF. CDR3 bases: TGTGCCAGCTCCTTCTTTGAGGGCAATCAGCCCCAGCATTTT.

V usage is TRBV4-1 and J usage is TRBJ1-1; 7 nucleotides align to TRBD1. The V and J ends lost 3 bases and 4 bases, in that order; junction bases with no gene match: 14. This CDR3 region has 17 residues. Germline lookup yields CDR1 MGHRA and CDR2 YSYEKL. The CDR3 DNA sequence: TGCGCCAGCAGCCACGACAGGGAGGTACTATCCCGCACTGAAGCTTTCTTT. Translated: CASSHDREVLSRTEAFF.

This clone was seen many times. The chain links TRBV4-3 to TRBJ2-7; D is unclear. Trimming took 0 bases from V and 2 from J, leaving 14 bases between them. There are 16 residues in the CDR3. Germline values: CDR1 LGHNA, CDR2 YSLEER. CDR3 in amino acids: CASSQDEHPATYEQYF. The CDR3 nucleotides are TGCGCCAGCAGCCAAGATGAGCACCCGGCAACCTACGAGCAGTACTTC.

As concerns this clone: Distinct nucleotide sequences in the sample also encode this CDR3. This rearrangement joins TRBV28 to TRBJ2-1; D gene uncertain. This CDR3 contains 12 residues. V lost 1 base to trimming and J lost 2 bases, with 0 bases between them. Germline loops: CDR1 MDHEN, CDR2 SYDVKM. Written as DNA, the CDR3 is TGTGCCAGCAGTTTATCCTACAATGAGCAGTTCTTC. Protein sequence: CASSLSYNEQFF.

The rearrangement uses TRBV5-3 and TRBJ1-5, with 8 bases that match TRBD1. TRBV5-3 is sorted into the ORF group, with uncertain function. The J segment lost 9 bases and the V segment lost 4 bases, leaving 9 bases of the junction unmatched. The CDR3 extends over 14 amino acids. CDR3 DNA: TGTGCCAGAAGCCATGACAGGGGAGGCCGGCCCCAGCATTTT. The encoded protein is CARSHDRGGRPQHF.